The rows below give T cell receptor beta chains drawn from one sample of a study of radiation and T cells in renal cell carcinoma. TCRdb keeps only in-frame clones here, not all; method: immunoSEQ multiplex PCR. The table shows 15,000 to 20,000 clones, with less than 65% occurring only once. Source: tumor tissue, taken from a patient whose treatment included radiotherapy and nephrectomy. Receptors were obtained from a man in his forties or fifties with renal cell carcinoma. The CDR3 runs from the conserved cysteine through the conserved F or W. D genes are given only for firm matches. Rows may omit the clone size; those that give it use once, few, many or a size class.

-	TRBV29-1	-	TRBJ1-2	CSVAQTPLGRSLNYGYTF	TGCAGCGTTGCCCAAACTCCTCTGGGCAGGTCACTTAACTATGGCTACACCTTC
-	TRBV6-1	-	TRBJ1-1	CASIGVAEAFF	TGTGCCAGCATAGGGGTGGCGGAAGCTTTCTTT
-	TRBV7-2	TRBD2	TRBJ2-1	CASSPSAGLGYEQFF	TGTGCCAGCAGCCCCTCAGCGGGGCTCGGTTATGAGCAGTTCTTC
few	TRBV2	-	TRBJ2-1	CASIFTGWGEQFF	TGTGCCAGCATTTTTACAGGTTGGGGTGAGCAGTTCTTC
-	TRBV7-7	-	TRBJ2-2	CASSSRAGRNTGELFF	TGTGCTAGCAGCTCACGTGCGGGGCGGAACACCGGGGAGCTGTTTTTT
-	TRBV27	TRBD1	TRBJ2-7	CASSGGQGASEQYF	TGTGCCAGCAGTGGGGGACAGGGGGCCAGCGAGCAGTACTTC
-	TRBV27	TRBD1	TRBJ1-5	CASSSTIYSLTGGRPQHF	TGTGCCAGCAGCAGCACTATTTACTCCCTAACAGGGGGCCGGCCCCAGCATTTT
once	TRBV29-1	TRBD1	TRBJ1-1	CSSQEKGQNDAEAFF	TGCAGCAGTCAGGAAAAGGGACAGAACGACGCTGAAGCTTTCTTT
-	TRBV5-1	-	TRBJ2-3	CASSFGGVTDTQYF	TGCGCCAGCAGCTTTGGCGGGGTCACAGATACGCAGTATTTT
-	TRBV5-1	-	TRBJ2-1	CASSLQDYNEQFF	TGCGCCAGCAGCTTGCAAGACTACAATGAGCAGTTCTTC
-	TRBV29-1	-	TRBJ2-3	CSVQRVSTDTQYF	TGCAGCGTGCAGCGGGTAAGCACAGATACGCAGTATTTT
-	TRBV19	TRBD2	TRBJ2-2	CASTVSGRLNTGELFF	TGTGCCAGTACCGTTAGCGGGAGGCTGAACACCGGGGAGCTGTTTTTT
-	TRBV5-4	-	TRBJ2-7	CASSGGSGEQYF	TGTGCCAGCAGCGGCGGGTCGGGCGAGCAGTACTTC
-	TRBV5-6	-	TRBJ2-7	CASSFRVGGSGQYF	TGTGCCAGCAGCTTCCGCGTGGGGGGTAGCGGGCAGTACTTC
once	TRBV6-1	-	TRBJ1-3	CASTGRVPGNTIYF	TGTGCCAGCACGGGCAGGGTCCCTGGAAACACCATATATTTT
-	TRBV7-2	-	TRBJ2-7	CASSSRQVYEQYF	TGTGCCAGCAGCTCTCGACAGGTCTACGAGCAGTACTTC
few	TRBV6-5	-	TRBJ1-3	CASSYGPRNTIYF	TGTGCCAGCAGTTACGGGCCGAGGAACACCATATATTTT
few	TRBV5-1	-	TRBJ1-1	CASSFSQGMNTEAFF	TGCGCCAGCAGCTTTTCCCAGGGGATGAACACTGAAGCTTTCTTT
-	TRBV5-5	-	TRBJ1-2	CASSLGRTTDGYTF	TGTGCCAGCAGCTTGGGGCGGACAACCGACGGCTACACCTTC
-	TRBV9	TRBD2	TRBJ2-1	CASSVVSSGGGEQFF	TGTGCCAGCAGCGTAGTGTCTAGCGGGGGCGGTGAGCAGTTCTTC
-	TRBV10-2	-	TRBJ2-1	CASSPDRYNEQFF	TGCGCCAGCAGCCCGGACAGATACAATGAGCAGTTCTTC
-	TRBV18	-	TRBJ1-1	CASSPGSVGNTEAFF	TGTGCCAGCTCACCAGGTTCGGTAGGGAACACTGAAGCTTTCTTT
once	TRBV7-9	-	TRBJ2-1	CASSPSGSKVNEQFF	TGTGCCAGCAGCCCATCAGGGAGTAAGGTGAATGAGCAGTTCTTC
medium-sized	TRBV27	TRBD1	TRBJ1-6	CASSHNRDSSYNSPLHF	TGTGCCAGCAGTCATAACAGGGACAGCTCCTATAATTCACCCCTCCACTTT
medium-sized	TRBV6-5	-	TRBJ1-2	CASSSQGRGNYGYTF	TGTGCCAGCAGTTCACAGGGCCGCGGTAACTATGGCTACACCTTC
-	TRBV6-5	TRBD1	TRBJ2-2	CASSPGQGNGELFF	TGTGCCAGCAGTCCCGGACAGGGGAACGGGGAGCTGTTTTTT
-	TRBV4-1	-	TRBJ2-3	CASSPPGRTDTQYF	TGCGCCAGCAGCCCTCCCGGGCGCACAGATACGCAGTATTTT
-	TRBV6-1	-	TRBJ2-7	CASSELNARSEQYF	TGTGCCAGCAGTGAACTGAATGCTCGAAGCGAGCAGTACTTC
few	TRBV7-2	TRBD2	TRBJ2-1	CASSSRLAASSYNEQFF	TGTGCCAGCAGCTCCCGACTAGCGGCAAGCTCCTACAATGAGCAGTTCTTC
-	TRBV5-1	TRBD2	TRBJ2-1	CASSYRLAENSYNEQFF	TGCGCCAGCAGCTACCGACTAGCGGAAAACTCCTACAATGAGCAGTTCTTC
-	TRBV11-3	TRBD2	TRBJ2-2	CASSSPSGRNTGELFF	TGTGCCAGCAGCTCCCCTAGCGGGAGAAACACCGGGGAGCTGTTTTTT
-	TRBV27	-	TRBJ2-3	CASSKQVSADTQYF	TGTGCCAGCAGTAAACAGGTTTCAGCAGATACGCAGTATTTT
-	TRBV19	-	TRBJ2-5	CASGGTGALETQYF	TGTGCCAGCGGGGGTACGGGGGCGCTTGAGACCCAGTACTTC
-	TRBV7-7	-	TRBJ2-2	CASSPLGGELFF	TGTGCTAGCAGCCCCCTGGGCGGGGAGCTGTTTTTT
medium-sized	TRBV29-1	-	TRBJ2-1	CSGQGASPYNEQFF	TGCAGCGGCCAGGGAGCTTCACCCTACAATGAGCAGTTCTTC
few	TRBV15	-	TRBJ1-2	CATSRDRAGGYTF	TGTGCCACCAGCAGAGATAGGGCAGGGGGCTACACCTTC
once	TRBV9	-	TRBJ2-7	CASSVEGGASYEQYF	TGTGCCAGCAGCGTAGAGGGCGGCGCTTCCTACGAGCAGTACTTC
medium-sized	TRBV4-1	TRBD1	TRBJ2-2	CASSPTPGQSNTGELFF	TGCGCCAGCAGCCCGACACCGGGACAGTCCAACACCGGGGAGCTGTTTTTT
-	TRBV18	-	TRBJ2-1	CASSPGGDEQFF	TGTGCCAGCTCACCAGGAGGGGATGAGCAGTTCTTC
-	TRBV7-8	TRBD2	TRBJ2-5	CASSLAGLAGAQETQYF	TGTGCCAGCAGCTTAGCGGGACTAGCGGGTGCCCAAGAGACCCAGTACTTC
-	TRBV7-2	TRBD1	TRBJ1-6	CASSLWDRNSPLHF	TGTGCCAGCAGCTTATGGGACAGAAATTCACCCCTCCACTTT
-	TRBV30	-	TRBJ2-7	CAWTDLSGYDSLGQYF	TGTGCCTGGACCGATCTTTCAGGGTACGATTCTTTAGGGCAGTACTTC
-	TRBV30	TRBD1	TRBJ1-4	CAWRATGGFEKLFF	TGTGCCTGGAGGGCCACAGGGGGCTTTGAAAAACTGTTTTTT
few	TRBV6-5	TRBD2	TRBJ2-1	CASSYSGRGSYNEQFF	TGTGCCAGCAGTTACTCCGGGAGGGGCTCCTACAATGAGCAGTTCTTC
-	TRBV6-1	-	TRBJ1-1	CASTLNTEAFF	TGTGCCAGCACCCTGAACACTGAAGCTTTCTTT
-	TRBV7-6	-	TRBJ2-7	CASSGRTDPYEQYF	TGTGCCAGCAGCGGGCGGACAGACCCCTACGAGCAGTACTTC
few	TRBV7-3	-	TRBJ2-1	CASSLDSPNNEQFF	TGTGCCAGCAGCTTGGACAGCCCAAACAATGAGCAGTTCTTC
-	TRBV5-1	-	TRBJ2-2	CASSHRQVTGELFF	TGCGCCAGCAGCCACCGACAGGTCACCGGGGAGCTGTTTTTT
medium-sized	TRBV7-9	-	TRBJ2-1	CASSLVDGGNEQFF	TGTGCCAGCAGCTTAGTGGATGGGGGGAATGAGCAGTTCTTC
-	TRBV19	-	TRBJ2-5	CASSIRAGSVETQYF	TGTGCCAGTAGTATAAGGGCCGGGAGCGTAGAGACCCAGTACTTC
-	TRBV5-1	TRBD1	TRBJ2-5	CASSFGTGGRETQYF	TGCGCCAGCAGCTTCGGAACAGGGGGGAGAGAGACCCAGTACTTC
-	TRBV2	TRBD1	TRBJ1-2	CASSEHGLPGGDGYTF	TGTGCCAGCAGCGAGCACGGCCTACCAGGGGGTGATGGCTACACCTTC
-	TRBV27	-	TRBJ2-3	CASSFSGDTQYF	TGTGCCAGCAGTTTTTCCGGAGATACGCAGTATTTT